The following is a T cell receptor beta chain sequence with its context. Antigen unknown. This sample is drawn from a study of a mutant IDH1 vaccine in newly diagnosed glioma. Study summary: Treated patients, averaging 40.4 years, were about 62% male and roughly 40% female. Standard pretreatment was either radiotherapy, temozolomide, or, for most, radiochemotherapy with temozolomide.

Some clones are missing from TCRdb's copy, which holds only in-frame ones; the method was immunoSEQ multiplex PCR. This sample yields 120,000 or so clones, of which over 75% are seen a single time; about 5.5% belongs to the top ten. Time point meaning: week 11, during vaccination. Every vaccination contained 300 ug of the mutant IDH1 20-mer peptide and was paired with topical imiquimod. The CDR3 runs 19 residues. Germline V CDR1 and CDR2: SGDLS, YYNGEE. V was pared by 1 base and J by 0 bases, with 20 bases between. Sequenced material: PBMCs, taken from a glioma patient whose treatment included an IDH1 peptide vaccine. The TCR sequence derives from a middle-aged man with glioma. The V call is TRBV9, the J call TRBJ2-1; maybe TRBD2 (5 bases). CDR3 residues: CASSVTSNSAQSSYNEQFF. The CDR3 bases are TGTGCCAGCAGCGTAACTTCGAATAGCGCCCAAAGCTCCTACAATGAGCAGTTCTTC.